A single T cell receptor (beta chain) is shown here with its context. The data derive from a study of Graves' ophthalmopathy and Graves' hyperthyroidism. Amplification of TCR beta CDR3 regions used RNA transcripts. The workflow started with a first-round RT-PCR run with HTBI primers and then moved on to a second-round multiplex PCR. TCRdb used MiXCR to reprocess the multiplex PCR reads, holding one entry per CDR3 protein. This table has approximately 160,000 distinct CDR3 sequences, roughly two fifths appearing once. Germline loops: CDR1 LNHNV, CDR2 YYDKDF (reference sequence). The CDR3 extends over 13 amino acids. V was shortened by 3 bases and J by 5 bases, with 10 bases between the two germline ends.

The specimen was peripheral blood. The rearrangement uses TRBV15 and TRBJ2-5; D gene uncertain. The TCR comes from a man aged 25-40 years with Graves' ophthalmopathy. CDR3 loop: CATSRVNGETQYF. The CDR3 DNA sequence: TGTGCCACCAGCAGGGTCAACGGGGAGACCCAGTACTTC.